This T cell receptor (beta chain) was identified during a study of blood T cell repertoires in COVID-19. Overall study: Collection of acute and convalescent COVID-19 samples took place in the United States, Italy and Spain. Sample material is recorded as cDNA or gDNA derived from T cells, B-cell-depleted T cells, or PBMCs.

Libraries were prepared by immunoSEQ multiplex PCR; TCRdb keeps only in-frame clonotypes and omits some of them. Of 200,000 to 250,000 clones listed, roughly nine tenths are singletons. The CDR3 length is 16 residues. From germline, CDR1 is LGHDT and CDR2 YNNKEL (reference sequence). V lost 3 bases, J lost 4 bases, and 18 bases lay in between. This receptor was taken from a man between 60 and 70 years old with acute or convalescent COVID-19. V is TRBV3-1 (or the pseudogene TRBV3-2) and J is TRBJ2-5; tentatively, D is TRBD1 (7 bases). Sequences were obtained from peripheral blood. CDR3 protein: CASSHPRRGLGETQYF. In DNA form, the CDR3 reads TGTGCCAGCAGCCACCCCAGGAGGGGGCTTGGAGAGACCCAGTACTTC.